The rows below give T cell receptor beta chains drawn from one sample of a study of cytomegalovirus exposure and HLA in healthy donors. The repertoire was sequenced with immunoSEQ multiplex PCR; TCRdb's copy has only in-frame clones and lacks some. This sample yields about 110,000 clones, of which about three quarters are seen a single time; about 2.9% belongs to the top ten. The specimen was PBMCs. The source of these receptors is a woman in her sixties in good health and CMV-seropositive. CDR3s include the opening cysteine and the closing phenylalanine or tryptophan. Fields, in order: clone size, V gene, D gene, CDR3 length, CDR3 protein. D genes are given only for firm matches. Rows may omit the clone size; those that give it use once, few, many or a size class.

>.|TRBV5-4|TRBD1|15
CASSSDRERNTEAFF
>.|TRBV5-1|.|15
CASRFRDMAGTEAFF
>few|TRBV13|TRBD1|14
CASSLTGSGNTIYF
>once|TRBV9|.|13
CASSGGAGLGYTF
>.|TRBV19|.|17
CASSTPPRVGANTEAFF
>once|TRBV9|TRBD1|16
CASSAGPGQGGDEQFF
>.|TRBV7-6|TRBD1|16
CASSSTTGLSTDTQYF
>.|TRBV7-9|TRBD2|18
CASSLGLAGAGVTGELFF
>once|TRBV27|TRBD1|16
CASSLYPGQGLDTQYF
>.|TRBV29-1|TRBD1|13
CSVETGAAETQYF
>.|TRBV29-1|TRBD1|12
CSVGGDSPQAFF
>.|TRBV6-4|TRBD1|14
CARRPGTDPYEQYF
>few|TRBV4-2|TRBD1|14
CASSDRGVNYGYTF
>.|TRBV4-2|.|16
CASSREDRYSGNTIYF
>few|TRBV10-1|.|12
CATSRGPYEQYF
>.|TRBV7-9|TRBD1|13
CASRHGTDYGYTF
>.|TRBV6-6|.|11
CASSSLEEQYF
>.|TRBV10-3|.|13
CAISEDGLYEQYF
>.|TRBV5-1|.|14
CASSLVGAGNTIYF
>.|TRBV19|TRBD2|14
CASSKGLAGYEQYF
>.|TRBV2|TRBD2|15
CASNGLAGGTDTQYF
>.|TRBV10-3|.|13
CAISTGTGETQYF
>once|TRBV19|.|15
CASSSRDTGGYEQYF
>.|TRBV19|TRBD2|17
CASSNAGTSGSLDEQFF
>.|TRBV25-1|.|13
CASSALGRNEQYF
>.|TRBV19|.|15
CASTNQGYWDQPQHF
>.|TRBV6-1|TRBD2|14
CASTTSGRGNEQFF
>.|TRBV19|.|16
CASIKGRGTSDTEAFF
>.|TRBV29-1|.|12
CSFRAGWDEQYF
>.|TRBV23-1|.|13
CASSVQDNEKLFF
>few|TRBV19|TRBD2|16
CASSIFAGGATDTQYF
>.|TRBV19|TRBD2|18
CASSKTGTSSRGADTQYF
>.|TRBV5-6|.|14
CASSQGSSYNEQFF
>few|TRBV28|.|14
CASSLPGSYNEQFF
>.|TRBV19|.|13
CASRQGAGNTIYF
>.|TRBV4-1|TRBD1|16
CASSPGQGAGYNEQFF
>.|TRBV18|TRBD1|14
CASSPPQGDYGYTF
>.|TRBV6-5|.|14
CASSGGAADETQYF
>.|TRBV4-2|.|13
CASSQVTGNTIYF
>.|TRBV7-9|.|19
CASSLMGMGHRLTNYGYTF
>few|TRBV4-2|.|15
CASSQDSTGAYEQYF
>.|TRBV9|TRBD1|22
CASRRAIKGRDRPKGGNTEAFF
>.|TRBV2|.|14
CASSDWGGSYEQYF
>once|TRBV28|.|11
CASSEPYGYTF
>few|TRBV28|TRBD1|19
CASSPSPVVVQGHTDTQYF
>.|TRBV6-5|.|12
CASRSPTDTQYF
>.|TRBV7-3|TRBD1|14
CASSPDRGRGTQYF
>.|TRBV7-6|.|15
CASSEQMTGVGGYTF
>.|TRBV29-1|.|11
CSVAHQETQYF
>.|TRBV11-2|TRBD1|16
CASSPGQGAAGNTIYF
>.|TRBV20-1|TRBD1|11
CRADRGGEQYF
>.|TRBV7-9|TRBD1|14
CASSSSTGNYGYTF
>once|TRBV4-1|.|14
CASSRLVYQETQYF
>.|TRBV5-1|TRBD1|16
CASSLAGQGTAYEQYF
>.|TRBV7-9|.|14
CASSLAGQLSEAFF
>.|TRBV5-4|TRBD1|15
CASSVKTGGISPLHF
>.|TRBV2|.|14
CASRGQLSGNTIYF
>.|TRBV6-6|.|14
CASSPPTRDYEQYF
>.|TRBV5-4|TRBD1|13
CASSPTGREVAFF
>once|TRBV7-9|.|16
CASSLVVTTNTGELFF